This T cell receptor beta chain was captured by sequencing in a study of early T cells in non-severe SARS-CoV-2 infection. This clonotype appeared a few times. Germline lookup yields CDR1 SGHRS and CDR2 YFSETQ. The CDR3 is 14 residues long. The J segment lost 6 bases and the V segment lost 3 bases, leaving 5 bases of the junction unmatched. One entry per CDR3 protein results from TCRdb running MiXCR on the 5' RACE reads. The table lists tens of thousands of distinct CDR3 sequences, about an eighth of them singletons. The sample consisted of whole blood, taken at baseline. The sequence was collected from an adult who was a healthcare worker with PCR-confirmed SARS-CoV-2 infection or an uninfected control (not recorded which). This chain links TRBV5-1 with TRBJ1-2; 10 bases are a match to TRBD1. The CDR3 here is CASSSGQGYHGYTF. The CDR3 bases are TGCGCCAGCAGCTCGGGACAGGGGTATCATGGCTACACCTTC.